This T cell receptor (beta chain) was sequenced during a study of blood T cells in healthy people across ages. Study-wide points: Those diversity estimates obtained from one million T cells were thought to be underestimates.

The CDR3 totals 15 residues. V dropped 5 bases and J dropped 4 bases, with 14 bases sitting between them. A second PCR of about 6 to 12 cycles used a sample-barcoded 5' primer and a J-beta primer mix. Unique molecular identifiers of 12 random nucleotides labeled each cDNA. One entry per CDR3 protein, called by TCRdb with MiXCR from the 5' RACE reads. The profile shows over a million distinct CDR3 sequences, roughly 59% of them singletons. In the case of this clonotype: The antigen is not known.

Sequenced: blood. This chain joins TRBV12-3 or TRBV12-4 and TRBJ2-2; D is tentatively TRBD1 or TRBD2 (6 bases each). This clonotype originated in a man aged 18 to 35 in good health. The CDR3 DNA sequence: TGTGCCAGCAGTCCTCGTCCGGGGGCCACCGGGGAGCTGTTTTTT. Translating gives CASSPRPGATGELFF.